The T cell receptor (beta chain) described here comes from a study of blood T cell repertoires in COVID-19 (dated by TCRdb to 2018 to 2021). Study-level background: Collaborator samples came from the United States, Italy and Spain and covered acute and convalescent phases of COVID-19. Subjects who had been exposed to COVID-19, were actively infected with it, or had recovered from it provided the deeply sampled blood TCRbeta repertoires that made up the dataset. The prospective study material was composed of cDNA or gDNA derived from T cells, B-cell-depleted T cells, or PBMCs. Nearly every sample came with metadata listing a de-identified subject ID, COVID-19 status, age in years and sex. Where available, HLA class I and class II types were taken from metadata supplied by the sample provider and were not determined by assay-based typing. Samples were obtained from the ongoing ImmuneRACE study (first 160 participants) and from roughly 1,300 subjects provided by 6 global collaborators. A freely available public database, intended as a resource for researchers studying the immune response to SARS-CoV-2, is where the repertoires were released. General study outcomes and caveats: How much clinical and demographic metadata was included differed by source and by participant, and the metadata was provided uncurated.

Each collaborating institution followed its own protocols to collect whole blood in K2EDTA tubes. For TCRbeta analysis, collaborator samples were shipped as frozen whole blood, as isolated PBMCs, or as DNA extracted from either sample type. TCRbeta CDR3 regions were amplified from genomic DNA using the immunoSEQ Assay, a bias-controlled multiplex PCR. Processing in the source paper ran as follows. The number of nucleated cells in each sample was estimated by amplification of reference gene primers within the assay. Sequence reads were collapsed and filtered to measure the absolute abundance of every unique TCRbeta CDR3 rearrangement. For each sample, productive Simpson clonality was calculated by taking the square root of Simpson's diversity index across productive rearrangements. The immuneACCESS repertoire file appears here via TCRdb, limited to in-frame rearrangements. These files lack a portion of the clones; in checked studies, under half of the deficit traces to unresolved V genes, and the cause of the others is not known. That table gives V, J and clone size, and the DNA gave D and trimming. The sample table holds some 85,000 clones, of which less than 85% were seen once. Jointly, the top ten make up 15% to 20% of the sample.

This clone was seen a handful of times. Its antigen remains undetermined. The record has no base qualities; no much larger clone is one base away. Reading from cysteine to phenylalanine, the CDR3 counts 15 amino acids. Only CDR3 DNA is held: 45 bases, read in frame from base 1. The germline V gene sets CDR1 to MNHEY and CDR2 to SVGAGI. Compared with germline, V lacks 4 bases and J lacks 5 bases; bases without a gene match: 3. The chain joins TRBV6-5 to TRBJ2-1, and 12 bases in between align with TRBD2. The TCR originated in a woman of 80 years or more with acute or convalescent COVID-19. Source material: peripheral blood. The DNA is TGTGCCAGCAGTTCCTGGACTAGCGGGAACAATGAGCAGTTCTTC. This encodes CASSSWTSGNNEQFF.